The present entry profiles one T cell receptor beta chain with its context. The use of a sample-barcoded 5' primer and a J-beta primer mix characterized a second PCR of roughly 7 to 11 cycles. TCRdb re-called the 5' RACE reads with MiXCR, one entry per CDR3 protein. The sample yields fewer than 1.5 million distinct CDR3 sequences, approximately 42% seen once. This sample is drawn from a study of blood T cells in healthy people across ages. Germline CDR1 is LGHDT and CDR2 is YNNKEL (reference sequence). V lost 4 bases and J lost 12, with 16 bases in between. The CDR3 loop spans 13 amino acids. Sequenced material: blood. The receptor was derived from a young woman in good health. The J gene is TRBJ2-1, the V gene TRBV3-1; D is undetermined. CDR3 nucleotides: TGTGCCAGCAGCCTCGATCCCCCGAGTGGGCAGTTCTTC. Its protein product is CASSLDPPSGQFF.